Below are 9 T cell receptor beta chains sequenced from a single sample in a study of vaccination effects on CD4 cells after COVID-19. These receptors have no identified antigens. The data were produced by immunoSEQ multiplex PCR, yet TCRdb's version contains in-frame clones alone and is incomplete. The sample contains roughly 52,000 clones, more than 60% of which appear only once. Viral peptide pools were used in the ViraFEST assay to expand antigen-specific CD4+ T cells, and sequencing came afterward. CD4+ T cells were isolated after 10 days of culture. Vaccine recipients had no previous SARS-CoV-2 infection; their nucleocapsid antibodies were negative. The specimen was CD4+ T cells from PBMCs cultured with SARS-CoV-2 spike peptides, collected before COVID-19 vaccination. These receptors were taken from a human donor who received a COVID-19 vaccine.

Only a few counts were recorded for this clone. The chain employs TRBV7-2 and TRBJ2-3; D gene uncertain. Germline CDR1 reads SGHTA; CDR2 reads FQGNSA. This CDR3 comprises 14 residues. V lost 5 bases and J 6 bases, leaving 15 bases between the germline ends. As DNA, the CDR3 is TGTGCCAGCAGCCTGGCCGGGCCCCATGATACGCAGTATTTT. Its translation is CASSLAGPHDTQYF.

This clone showed up just a few times. This chain joins TRBV28 and TRBJ1-6; no reliable D call. CDR1 and CDR2 (germline): MDHEN, SYDVKM. The CDR3 consists of 14 residues. Trimming pared 8 bases from V and 9 bases from J, leaving 17 bases between. The CDR3 protein is CASCRILLSSPLHF. CDR3 in DNA: TGTGCCAGCTGTCGTATCCTACTGAGTTCACCCCTCCACTTT.

The chain joins TRBV3-1 (or the pseudogene TRBV3-2) to TRBJ2-2; 9 bases agree with TRBD2. Germline-derived CDR1 and CDR2 are LGHDT and YNNKEL (reference sequence). Trimming took 8 bases from V and 6 from J; bases not matched to a gene: 1. CDR3 length: 12 residues. CDR3 in DNA: TGTGCCAGCCGCGGGGGGGCCGGGGAGCTGTTTTTT. This sequence encodes CASRGGAGELFF.

The rearrangement links TRBV7-3 to TRBJ2-5; 10 positions match TRBD1. The CDR3 extends over 14 amino acids. Germline V gene sequence: CDR1 SGHTA, CDR2 FQGTGA. Trimming at V came to 3 bases and at J to 6 bases, leaving 4 bases not matched to a gene. The CDR3 loop reads CASSLTGGEKTQYF. The CDR3 DNA is TGTGCCAGCAGCTTGACAGGGGGCGAAAAGACCCAGTACTTC.

This clone was counted once. V usage is TRBV10-3 and J usage is TRBJ2-1; tentatively, D is TRBD2 (7 bases). There are 15 residues in the CDR3. Germline loops: CDR1 ENHRY, CDR2 SYGVKD. V was pared by 4 bases and J by 3 bases, with 13 bases between. The CDR3 loop reads CAISGRRGGYNEQFF. The CDR3, as DNA: TGTGCCATCAGTGGGAGAAGGGGGGGCTACAATGAGCAGTTCTTC.

The rearrangement links TRBV5-6 to TRBJ2-5; D is possibly TRBD2 (5 bases). The germline CDR1 and CDR2 sequences are SGHDT and YYEEEE. The V end was cut by 1 base, the J end by 1 base, with 17 bases between. CDR3 length: 17 amino acids. CDR3 DNA: TGTGCCAGCAGCTTGACGGGGAGACACGGTCCCCAAGAGACCCAGTACTTC. It yields the protein CASSLTGRHGPQETQYF.

J is TRBJ2-3 and V is TRBV10-3; 8 bases are shared with TRBD1. The CDR3 has 14 residues. Losses at the gene ends were 7 bases for V and 4 bases for J; bases not matched to a gene: 7. Germline V gene sequence: CDR1 ENHRY, CDR2 SYGVKD. CDR3 residues: CAITRTGSSDTQYF. The CDR3 bases are TGTGCCATCACTAGGACAGGGAGCTCAGATACGCAGTATTTT.

This clone came up once. V and J are TRBV4-3 and TRBJ2-7, with 9 bases that match TRBD2. CDR1 and CDR2 (germline): LGHNA, YSLEER. Trimming removed 2 bases from V and 0 bases from J; junction bases left unmatched: 2. The CDR3 is 15 residues long. The CDR3 loop reads CASSQKTSGSYEQYF. CDR3 in DNA: TGCGCCAGCAGCCAAAAGACTAGCGGCTCCTACGAGCAGTACTTC.

V gene TRBV9 combines with J gene TRBJ1-1; TRBD1 is a possible D gene (5 bases). The V gene's germline CDR1 is SGDLS and CDR2 YYNGEE. The CDR3 has 14 residues. V was shortened by 3 bases and J by 0 bases, with 9 bases between the two germline ends. CDR3 sequence reads: CASSATALNTEAFF. DNA of the CDR3: TGTGCCAGCAGCGCGACAGCGTTGAACACTGAAGCTTTCTTT.